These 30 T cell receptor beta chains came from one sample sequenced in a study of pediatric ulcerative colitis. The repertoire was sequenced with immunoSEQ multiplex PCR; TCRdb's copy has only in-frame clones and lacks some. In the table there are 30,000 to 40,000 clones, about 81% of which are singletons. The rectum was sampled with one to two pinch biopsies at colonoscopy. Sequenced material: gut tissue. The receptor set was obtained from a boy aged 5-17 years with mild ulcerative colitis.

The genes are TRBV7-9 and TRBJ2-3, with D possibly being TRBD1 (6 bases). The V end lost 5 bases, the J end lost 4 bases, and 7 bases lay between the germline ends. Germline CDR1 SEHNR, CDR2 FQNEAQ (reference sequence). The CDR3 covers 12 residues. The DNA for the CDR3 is TGTGCCAGCAGCCCAGGGGCAGATACGCAGTATTTT. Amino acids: CASSPGADTQYF.

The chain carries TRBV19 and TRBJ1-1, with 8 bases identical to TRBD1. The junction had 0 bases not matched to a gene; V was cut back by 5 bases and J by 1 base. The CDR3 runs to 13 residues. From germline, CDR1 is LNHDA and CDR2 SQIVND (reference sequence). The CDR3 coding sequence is TGTGCCAGTAGTGGACAGGGGAACACTGAAGCTTTCTTT. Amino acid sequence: CASSGQGNTEAFF.

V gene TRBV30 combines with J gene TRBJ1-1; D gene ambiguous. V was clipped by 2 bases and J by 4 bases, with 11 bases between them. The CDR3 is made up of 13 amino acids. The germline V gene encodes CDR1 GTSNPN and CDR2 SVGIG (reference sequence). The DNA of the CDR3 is TGTGCCTGGAGTTTTAGCGTGGGCACTGAAGCTTTCTTT. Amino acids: CAWSFSVGTEAFF.

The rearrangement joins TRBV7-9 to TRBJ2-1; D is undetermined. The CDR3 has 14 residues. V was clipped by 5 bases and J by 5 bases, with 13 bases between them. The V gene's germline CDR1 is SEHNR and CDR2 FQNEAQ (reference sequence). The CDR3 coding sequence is TGTGCCAGCAGCCCCCGCGGAACAGACAATGAGCAGTTCTTC. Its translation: CASSPRGTDNEQFF.

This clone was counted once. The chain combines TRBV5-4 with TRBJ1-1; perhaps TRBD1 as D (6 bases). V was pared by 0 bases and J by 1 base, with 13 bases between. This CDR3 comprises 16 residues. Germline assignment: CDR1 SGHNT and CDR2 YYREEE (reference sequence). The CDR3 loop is CASSLETDRSNTEAFF. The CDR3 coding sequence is TGTGCCAGCAGCTTGGAGACGGACAGATCGAACACTGAAGCTTTCTTT.

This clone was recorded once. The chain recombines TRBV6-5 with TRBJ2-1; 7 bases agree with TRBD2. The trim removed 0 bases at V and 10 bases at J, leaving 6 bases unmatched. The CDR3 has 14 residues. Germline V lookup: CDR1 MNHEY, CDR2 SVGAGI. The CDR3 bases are TGTGCCAGCAGTTACTCTAAGCTAGCGGACGAGCAGTTCTTC. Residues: CASSYSKLADEQFF.

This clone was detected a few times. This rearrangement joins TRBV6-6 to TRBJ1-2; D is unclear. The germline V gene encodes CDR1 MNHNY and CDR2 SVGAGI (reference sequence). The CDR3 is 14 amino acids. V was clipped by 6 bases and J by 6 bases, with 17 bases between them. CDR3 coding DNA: TGTGCCAGCAGAATCTCCGGCGGAGGCAATGGCTACACCTTC. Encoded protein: CASRISGGGNGYTF.

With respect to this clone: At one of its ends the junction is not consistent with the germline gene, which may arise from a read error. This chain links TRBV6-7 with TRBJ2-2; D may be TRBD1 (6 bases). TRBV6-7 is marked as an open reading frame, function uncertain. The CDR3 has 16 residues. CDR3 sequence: CASSYKSPRDTGELLF. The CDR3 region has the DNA TGTGCCAGCAGTTACAAATCCCCCAGGGACACCGGGGAGCTGCTTTTT.

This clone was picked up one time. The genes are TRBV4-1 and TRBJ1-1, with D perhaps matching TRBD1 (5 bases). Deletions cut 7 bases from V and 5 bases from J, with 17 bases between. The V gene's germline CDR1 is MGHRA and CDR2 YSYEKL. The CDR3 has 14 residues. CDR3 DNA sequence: TGCGCCAGCACCCACAGGAGGTTCGGGACTGAAGCTTTCTTT. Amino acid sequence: CASTHRRFGTEAFF.

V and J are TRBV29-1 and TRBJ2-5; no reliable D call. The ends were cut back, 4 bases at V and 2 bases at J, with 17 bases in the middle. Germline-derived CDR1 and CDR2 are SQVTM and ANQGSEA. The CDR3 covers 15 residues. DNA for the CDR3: TGCAGCGTTGGCCGCCCCGAACTACTACAAGAGACCCAGTACTTC. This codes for CSVGRPELLQETQYF.

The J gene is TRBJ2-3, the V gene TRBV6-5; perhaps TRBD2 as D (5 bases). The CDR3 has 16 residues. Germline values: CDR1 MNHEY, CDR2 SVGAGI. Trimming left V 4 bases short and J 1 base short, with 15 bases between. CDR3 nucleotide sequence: TGTGCCAGCAGTTCTCGCGGGTCCTATCGCACAGATACGCAGTATTTT. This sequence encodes CASSSRGSYRTDTQYF.

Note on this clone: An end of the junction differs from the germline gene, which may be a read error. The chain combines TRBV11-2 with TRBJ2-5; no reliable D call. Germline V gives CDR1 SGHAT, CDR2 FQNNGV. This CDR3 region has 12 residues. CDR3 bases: TGTGCCAGCAGCTTAGGCCAAGGGACCCAGTACTTC. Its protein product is CASSLGQGTQYF. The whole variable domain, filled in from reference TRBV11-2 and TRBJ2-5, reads EAGVAQSPRYKIIEKRQSVAFWCNPISGHATLYWYQQILGQGPKLLIQFQNNGVVDDSQLPKDRFSAERLKGVDSTLKIQPAKLEDSAVYLCASSLGQGTQYFGPGTRLLVL.

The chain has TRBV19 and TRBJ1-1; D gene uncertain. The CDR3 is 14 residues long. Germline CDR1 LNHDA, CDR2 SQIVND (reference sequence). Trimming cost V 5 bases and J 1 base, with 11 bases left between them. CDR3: CASSLGRANTEAFF. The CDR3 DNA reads TGTGCCAGTAGTCTCGGACGGGCGAACACTGAAGCTTTCTTT. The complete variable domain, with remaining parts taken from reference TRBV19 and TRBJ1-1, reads DGGITQSPKYLFRKEGQNVTLSCEQNLNHDAMYWYRQDPGQGLRLIYYSQIVNDFQKGDIAEGYSVSREKKESFPLTVTSAQKNPTAFYLCASSLGRANTEAFFGQGTRLTVV.

The CDR3 DNA sequence: TGTGCCAGCAGCGCTGCCGGGACAAATAATTCACCCCTCCACTTT. Its protein is CASSAAGTNNSPLHF. V gene TRBV7-9 combines with J gene TRBJ1-6; D may be TRBD1 (6 bases). Germline assignment: CDR1 SEHNR and CDR2 FQNEAQ (reference sequence). The CDR3 has 15 residues. The V and J ends lost 5 bases and 5 bases respectively, with 13 bases between them.

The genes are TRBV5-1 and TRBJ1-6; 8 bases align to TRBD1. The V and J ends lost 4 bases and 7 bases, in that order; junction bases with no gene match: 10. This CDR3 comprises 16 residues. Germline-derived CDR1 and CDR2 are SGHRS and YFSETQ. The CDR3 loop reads CASSTGGGQENSPLHF. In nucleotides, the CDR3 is TGCGCCAGCAGCACCGGAGGGGGACAGGAGAATTCACCCCTCCACTTT.

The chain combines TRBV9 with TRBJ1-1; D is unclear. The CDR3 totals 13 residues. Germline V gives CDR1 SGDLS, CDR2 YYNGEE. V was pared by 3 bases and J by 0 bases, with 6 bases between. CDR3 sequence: CASSAQVNTEAFF. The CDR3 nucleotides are TGTGCCAGCAGCGCTCAAGTGAACACTGAAGCTTTCTTT.

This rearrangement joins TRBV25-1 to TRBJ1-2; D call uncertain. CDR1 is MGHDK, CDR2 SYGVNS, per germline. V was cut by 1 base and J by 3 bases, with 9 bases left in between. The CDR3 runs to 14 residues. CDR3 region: CASSEFSEYYGYTF. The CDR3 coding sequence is TGTGCCAGCAGTGAATTTTCGGAATACTATGGCTACACCTTC.

Here the CDR3 DNA reads TGTGCCATCAGTGAGGACAGGGGTGAAGCTTTCTTT. Protein: CAISEDRGEAFF. This chain uses TRBV10-3 with TRBJ1-1; 8 nucleotides agree with TRBD1. Germline V gene data show CDR1 as ENHRY and CDR2 as SYGVKD. V trimming: 2 bases; J trimming: 7 bases; junction bases outside the gene matches: 0. The CDR3 consists of 12 residues.

As DNA, the CDR3 is TGCGCCAGCAGCTTGGGGGCTAGCGACGGCGATTACGAGCAGTACTTC. Translating gives CASSLGASDGDYEQYF. This chain connects TRBV5-1 to TRBJ2-7; D perhaps matches TRBD2 (6 bases). Germline V gene lookup returns CDR1 SGHRS and CDR2 YFSETQ. The ends were cut back, 0 bases at V and 4 bases at J, with 17 bases in the middle. CDR3 length: 16 amino acids.

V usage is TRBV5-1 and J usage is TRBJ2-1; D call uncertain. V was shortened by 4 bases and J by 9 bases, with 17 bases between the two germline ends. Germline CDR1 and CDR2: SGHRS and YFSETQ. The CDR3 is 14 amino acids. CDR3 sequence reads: CASSPRGFVAEQFF. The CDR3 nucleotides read TGCGCCAGCAGCCCTCGCGGCTTCGTGGCTGAGCAGTTCTTC.

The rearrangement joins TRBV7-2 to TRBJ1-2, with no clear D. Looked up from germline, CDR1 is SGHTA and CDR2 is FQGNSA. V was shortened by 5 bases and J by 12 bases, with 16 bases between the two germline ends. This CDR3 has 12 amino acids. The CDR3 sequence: CASSLIGKEHTF. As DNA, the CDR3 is TGTGCCAGCAGCCTGATTGGAAAAGAGCACACCTTC. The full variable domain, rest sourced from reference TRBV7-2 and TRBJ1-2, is GAGVSQSPSNKVTEKGKDVELRCDPISGHTALYWYRQSLGQGLEFLIYFQGNSAPDKSGLPSDRFSAERTGGSVSTLTIQRTQQEDSAVYLCASSLIGKEHTFGSGTRLTVV.

The CDR3 spells CASSPRGEYSYEQYF. For the CDR3, the DNA is TGCGCCAGCAGCCCCCGGGGCGAATACTCCTACGAGCAGTACTTC. The chain employs TRBV4-1 and TRBJ2-7; D possibly uses TRBD1 or TRBD2 (5 bases each). Trimming pared 4 bases from V and 0 bases from J, leaving 13 bases between. Germline CDR1 and CDR2: MGHRA and YSYEKL. The CDR3 is 15 amino acids.

CDR3 DNA sequence: TGTGCCAGCAGCTTAAGTCCAGGGTTGGGGGCATATAGCAATCAGCCCCAGCATTTT. Translating it yields CASSLSPGLGAYSNQPQHF. The V gene is TRBV7-8, the J gene TRBJ1-5, with D possibly matching TRBD1 (6 bases). V gave up 2 bases and J gave up 0 bases, with 20 bases separating them. The CDR3 covers 19 residues. The germline V gene has CDR1 SGHVS and CDR2 FQNEAQ.

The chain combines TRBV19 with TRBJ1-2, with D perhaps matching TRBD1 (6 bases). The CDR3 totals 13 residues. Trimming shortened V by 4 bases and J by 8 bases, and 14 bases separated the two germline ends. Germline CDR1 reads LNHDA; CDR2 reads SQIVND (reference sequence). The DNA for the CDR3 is TGTGCCAGTAGTACAAGTAACAGGGACGGCTACACCTTC. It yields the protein CASSTSNRDGYTF. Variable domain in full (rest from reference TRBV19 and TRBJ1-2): DGGITQSPKYLFRKEGQNVTLSCEQNLNHDAMYWYRQDPGQGLRLIYYSQIVNDFQKGDIAEGYSVSREKKESFPLTVTSAQKNPTAFYLCASSTSNRDGYTFGSGTRLTVV.

The CDR3 bases are TGTGCCAGCAGCTTAGTCCCCAGGGGCTACGAGCAGTACTTC. It encodes CASSLVPRGYEQYF. The chain employs TRBV11-3 and TRBJ2-7; a weak D match, TRBD1 (6 bases). The V and J ends lost 1 base and 3 bases respectively, with 10 bases between them. The germline V gene has CDR1 SGHNT and CDR2 YENEEA. The length of the CDR3 is 14 residues.

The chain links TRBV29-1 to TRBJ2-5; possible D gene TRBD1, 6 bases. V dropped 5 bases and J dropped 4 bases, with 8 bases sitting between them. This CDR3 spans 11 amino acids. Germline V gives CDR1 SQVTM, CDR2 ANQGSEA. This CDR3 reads CSVSRGETQYF. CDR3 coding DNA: TGCAGCGTTTCCAGGGGAGAGACCCAGTACTTC.

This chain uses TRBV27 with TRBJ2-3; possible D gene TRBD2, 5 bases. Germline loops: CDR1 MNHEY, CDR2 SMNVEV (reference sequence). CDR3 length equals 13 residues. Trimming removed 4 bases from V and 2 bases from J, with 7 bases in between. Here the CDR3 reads CASSSDYTDTQYF. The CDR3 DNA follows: TGTGCCAGCAGTTCAGACTACACAGATACGCAGTATTTT.

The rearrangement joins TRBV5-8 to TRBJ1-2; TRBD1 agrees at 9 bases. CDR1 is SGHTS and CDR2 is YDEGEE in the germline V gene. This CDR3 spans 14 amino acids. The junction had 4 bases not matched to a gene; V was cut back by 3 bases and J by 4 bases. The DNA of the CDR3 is TGTGCCAGCAGCTGGCAGGGACAGGGCTATGGCTACACCTTC. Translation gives CASSWQGQGYGYTF.

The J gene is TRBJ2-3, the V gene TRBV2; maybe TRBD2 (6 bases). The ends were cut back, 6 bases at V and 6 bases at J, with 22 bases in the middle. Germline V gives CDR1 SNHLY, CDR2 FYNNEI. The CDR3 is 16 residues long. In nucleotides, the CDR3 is TGTGCCAGCAGGGGACGACTAGACCCCAGCGGGGATACGCAGTATTTT. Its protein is CASRGRLDPSGDTQYF.

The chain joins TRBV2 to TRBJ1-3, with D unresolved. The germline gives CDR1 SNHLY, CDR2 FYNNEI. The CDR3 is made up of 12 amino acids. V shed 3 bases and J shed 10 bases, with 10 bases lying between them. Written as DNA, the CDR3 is TGTGCCAGCAGTGATTCGGGTTTTACCATATATTTT. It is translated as CASSDSGFTIYF.